Below are 3 T cell receptor beta chains sequenced from a single sample in a study of Ad26.COV2.S vaccination and SARS-CoV-2 variants. Clones were read by immunoSEQ multiplex PCR, and TCRdb kept only the in-frame ones, dropping some. The table has fewer than 50,000 clones, 75% to 85% seen once. The sample in question was peripheral blood, obtained after recovery from COVID-19. All receptors come from a human donor who had recovered from COVID-19.

The rearrangement links TRBV27 to TRBJ1-1; TRBD1 matches at 10 bases. CDR1 MNHEY and CDR2 SMNVEV come from the germline V gene (reference sequence). The CDR3 extends over 16 amino acids. The ends lost 6 bases at V and 4 bases at J; junction bases unmatched: 11. The CDR3 coding sequence is TGTGCCAGCAGATTGACAGGGGGCTCGTTAGCCACTGAAGCTTTCTTT. This translates into CASRLTGGSLATEAFF.

This clone was recorded a few times. The V and J genes are TRBV19 and TRBJ2-5; D remains unclear. This CDR3 is built from 14 residues. V lost 2 bases to trimming and J lost 5 bases, with 12 bases between them. CDR1 is LNHDA, CDR2 SQIVND, per germline (reference sequence). In nucleotides, the CDR3 is TGTGCCAGTAGTATAAAGGGTCTAGGGGAGACCCAGTACTTC. Translated: CASSIKGLGETQYF.

The chain has TRBV18 and TRBJ1-2; TRBD1 is a possible D gene (6 bases). This CDR3 comprises 19 residues. CDR1 KGHSH and CDR2 LQKENI come from the germline V gene. With 3 bases removed from V and 3 bases from J, the gap between germline ends came to 26 bases. For the CDR3, the DNA is TGTGCCAGCTCACCTCTGGCCTTTGAAAGACAGGCCAGCCACTATGGCTACACCTTC. Translating it yields CASSPLAFERQASHYGYTF.